The rows below give T cell receptor beta chains drawn from one sample of a study of cytomegalovirus exposure and HLA in healthy donors. Sequencing used immunoSEQ multiplex PCR; TCRdb keeps in-frame clones, though not all of them. The sample has 80,000 or so clones, around three quarters seen once; the top ten hold 7.2%. Input material: PBMCs. These receptor sequences come from a middle-aged woman in good health and CMV-seronegative. CDR3s include the opening cysteine and the closing phenylalanine or tryptophan. The D gene is left open where the match is weak. Not every row has a clone size; where given, it reads once, few, many or a size class.

clone_size	d_call	v_call	j_call	cdr3_nt	cdr3_aa
-	-	TRBV11-3	TRBJ2-7	TGTGCCAGCAGCTTGGGTCCAGGGCCCTCCTACGAGCAGTACTTC	CASSLGPGPSYEQYF
-	-	TRBV6-5	TRBJ2-2	TGTGCCAGCAGTTGGGACTCAACCGGGGAGCTGTTTTTT	CASSWDSTGELFF
-	-	TRBV10-3	TRBJ1-2	TGTGCCATCAGTGAGTCGACGGGCTATGGCTACACCTTC	CAISESTGYGYTF
-	-	TRBV4-2	TRBJ2-3	TGTGCCAGCAGCCAAGATCCCCTAGCGCGGGCAGATACGCAGTATTTT	CASSQDPLARADTQYF
few	-	TRBV4-1	TRBJ2-6	TGCGCCAGCAGCCAACTGTCCGGGGGTGTATTAGACGTCCTGACTTTC	CASSQLSGGVLDVLTF
-	-	TRBV5-1	TRBJ1-1	TGCGCCAGCAGCTTGGGAGAATCCGGGACTGAAGCTTTCTTT	CASSLGESGTEAFF
few	-	TRBV6-6	TRBJ2-2	TGTGCCAGCTTAGGCAAAGGGGTCACCGGGGAGCTGTTTTTT	CASLGKGVTGELFF
once	TRBD1	TRBV5-1	TRBJ1-6	TGCGCCAGCAGCTGGGACAGCGGCCAACCCCTCCACTTT	CASSWDSGQPLHF
-	TRBD2	TRBV7-8	TRBJ2-2	TGTGCCAGCAGCTTAGCGACTAGCGGGGGGACGGAGCTGTTTTTT	CASSLATSGGTELFF
-	-	TRBV9	TRBJ2-5	TGTGCCAGCAGCGTAGAATTTTCGGGAGTAGGGGAGACCCAGTACTTC	CASSVEFSGVGETQYF
-	TRBD2	TRBV7-8	TRBJ2-3	TGTGCCAGCAGCTTCGTGACTAGCGGGAGAACAGATACGCAGTATTTT	CASSFVTSGRTDTQYF
-	TRBD1	TRBV25-1	TRBJ2-5	TGTGCCAGTTCCGGGACAGGGCCCCAAGAGACCCAGTACTTC	CASSGTGPQETQYF
-	TRBD2	TRBV4-2	TRBJ2-3	TGTGCCAGCAGCCAAGGAGGACTAGCGGGTACAGATACGCAGTATTTT	CASSQGGLAGTDTQYF
-	-	TRBV6-5	TRBJ2-7	TGTGCCAGCAGTTACCAGGGCAAATTGGCGGACGAGCAGTACTTC	CASSYQGKLADEQYF
once	TRBD2	TRBV7-3	TRBJ2-1	TGTGCCAGCAGCTTGCTAGCGGGACCATACAATGAGCAGTTCTTC	CASSLLAGPYNEQFF
-	-	TRBV27	TRBJ2-7	TGTGCCAGCAGTCTATCTGGGGGCGCCTTCCTATACGAGCAGTACTTC	CASSLSGGAFLYEQYF
-	TRBD2	TRBV27	TRBJ2-1	TGTGCCAGCAGAGCGCGGGAGGGCTTAGGTAGTGAGCAGTTCTTC	CASRAREGLGSEQFF
-	-	TRBV15	TRBJ2-7	TGTGCCACCAGCAGGGAAACAGCCTACGAGCAGTACTTC	CATSRETAYEQYF
-	TRBD2	TRBV10-3	TRBJ2-1	TGTGCCACCGAGAGAACTAGCGGCGAATACAATGAGCAGTTCTTC	CATERTSGEYNEQFF
few	TRBD2	TRBV5-1	TRBJ2-1	TGCGCCAGCACCTCTAGCGGGGGTTACAATGAGCAGTTCTTC	CASTSSGGYNEQFF
few	-	TRBV28	TRBJ1-5	TGTGCCAGCAGTAGGAGGGGATTTGATTTT	CASSRRGFDF
-	TRBD2	TRBV6-6	TRBJ2-3	TGTGCCAGCGCCTGGGGCGGGGGGGCTGGGGATACGCAGTATTTT	CASAWGGGAGDTQYF
-	-	TRBV19	TRBJ2-5	TGTGCCAGTAGTTTCAGACTAGTGCGGGAAGAGACCCAGTACTTC	CASSFRLVREETQYF
-	-	TRBV7-2	TRBJ2-7	TGTGCCAGCAGCTTCAAGGGTGACAGCTCCTACGAGCAGTACTTC	CASSFKGDSSYEQYF
-	-	TRBV11-2	TRBJ2-2	TGTGCCAGCAGCTTAGTGGGACTCAAAAGGAACACCGGGGAGCTGTTTTTT	CASSLVGLKRNTGELFF
few	-	TRBV5-1	TRBJ2-1	TGCGCCAGCAGCTCCTCAGGGGTAAATGAGCAGTTCTTC	CASSSSGVNEQFF
-	-	TRBV7-3	TRBJ2-2	TGTGCCAGCAGCTTAAATTCTCGGGGGACCGGGGAGCTGTTTTTT	CASSLNSRGTGELFF